The clone carrying this TCR beta chain came up once. Random-hexamer reverse transcription was applied to roughly 0.5 to 1 ug RNA. The authors amplified TCR beta CDR3 across 54 Vbeta and 13 Jbeta using immunoSEQ multiplex PCR. Each CDR3 protein is one row after TCRdb ran MiXCR on the immunoSEQ multiplex PCR reads. Of roughly 130,000 distinct CDR3 sequences listed, roughly 94% are singletons. These data are taken from a study of CD8 T cells in Susac syndrome. At the level of the study: When blood was drawn, the patients with Susac syndrome were therapy-naive, on corticosteroids, or on intravenous immunoglobulin alone.

This sequence originates from a human donor with Susac syndrome. Sequences were obtained from CD8+ T cells from PBMCs.

The CDR3 bases are TGTGCCAGCAGGGGGGACAGACCCTCTGGCTACACCTTC. Translated: CASRGDRPSGYTF. The genes are TRBV21-1 and TRBJ1-2; the D call in the table, TRBD1, was not verified against the DNA. TRBV21-1 is designated a pseudogene. This CDR3 is built from 13 residues.